The 30 T cell receptor beta chains given below trace back to one sample, sequenced in a study of blood T cell repertoires in COVID-19. Sequencing was performed with immunoSEQ multiplex PCR; in TCRdb, only in-frame clones are kept and a portion is missing. The sample has under 150,000 clones; over 75% are singletons. Material: PBMCs or T cells enriched from blood (not recorded which). The receptors were gathered from a man aged 50-59 years in a cohort exposed to, infected with or recovered from COVID-19 (not recorded which).

J is TRBJ2-1 and V is TRBV7-2, with 11 bases identical to TRBD2. The trim removed 5 bases at V and 4 bases at J, leaving 4 bases unmatched. This CDR3 region has 15 residues. In germline, CDR1 is SGHTA, CDR2 FQGNSA. The CDR3 nucleotides are TGTGCCAGCAGCCTGACTAGCGGGGCGTACAATGAGCAGTTCTTC. Its protein product is CASSLTSGAYNEQFF.

The V and J genes are TRBV27 and TRBJ1-1; D is possibly TRBD1 (6 bases). V lost 5 bases, J lost 0 bases, and 10 bases lay in between. The CDR3 is 14 amino acids. Germline V gene lookup returns CDR1 MNHEY and CDR2 SMNVEV (reference sequence). This CDR3 reads CASSPGHLNTEAFF. CDR3 nucleotide sequence: TGTGCCAGCAGTCCGGGACATTTGAACACTGAAGCTTTCTTT.

This clone has only one observation. V gene TRBV4-2 combines with J gene TRBJ2-3; 10 bases map to TRBD2. CDR3 size: 14 residues. V was pared by 7 bases and J by 3 bases, with 4 bases of the junction left unmatched. Germline CDR1 reads LGHNA; CDR2 reads YNFKEQ. This chain's CDR3 is CASTQGLATDTQYF. As DNA, the CDR3 is TGTGCCAGCACCCAGGGACTAGCGACAGATACGCAGTATTTT.

Note on this clone: Germline and junction disagree at one end, which may indicate a read error. CDR3 region: CASSNYDEQFF. CDR3 bases: TGTGCCAGCAGCAACTACGATGAGCAGTTCTTC. The chain joins TRBV6-2 or TRBV6-3 to TRBJ2-1; D uncertain. The CDR3 loop spans 11 amino acids. Germline lookup yields CDR1 MNHEY and CDR2 SVGEGT.

This clone was observed once. This chain joins TRBV7-2 and TRBJ1-1; D gene uncertain. Germline V gene lookup returns CDR1 SGHTA and CDR2 FQGNSA. With 6 bases removed from V and 6 bases from J, the gap between germline ends came to 14 bases. The CDR3 totals 13 residues. The CDR3 protein is CASRVGVAAEAFF. DNA of the CDR3: TGTGCCAGCAGGGTCGGGGTGGCAGCTGAAGCTTTCTTT.

This chain connects TRBV6-4 to TRBJ2-5; 12 bases agree with TRBD2. CDR3 length: 15 residues. Unmatched junction bases numbered 7, after V lost 6 bases and J lost 5 bases. Per germline, CDR1 MRHNA and CDR2 SNTAGT. The CDR3 DNA reads as TGTGCCAGCAGCCCTAGCGGGGGGGCCTATGAGACCCAGTACTTC. This encodes CASSPSGGAYETQYF.

This chain uses TRBV6-4 with TRBJ1-5, with 9 bases identical to TRBD1. This CDR3 region has 18 residues. V gave up 0 bases and J gave up 0 bases; unmatched junction bases: 6. Per the germline V gene, CDR1 is MRHNA and CDR2 is SNTAGT. CDR3 loop: CASSDSGTGLNSNQPQHF. CDR3 DNA: TGTGCCAGCAGTGACTCCGGGACAGGGCTTAATAGCAATCAGCCCCAGCATTTT.

Only a few counts were recorded for this clone. This rearrangement joins TRBV10-3 to TRBJ2-7; no clear D gene. Germline CDR1 and CDR2: ENHRY and SYGVKD. There are 13 residues in the CDR3. Between the trimmed V and J ends, which lost 4 bases and 4 bases, there was a span of 11 bases. The CDR3 reads CAISATPGYEQYF. In DNA form, the CDR3 reads TGTGCCATCAGTGCTACCCCTGGTTACGAGCAGTACTTC.

V and J are TRBV4-3 and TRBJ2-5, with TRBD2 as a possible D gene (7 bases). Per the germline V gene, CDR1 is LGHNA and CDR2 is YSLEER. The CDR3 is made up of 16 amino acids. The V end was cut by 1 base, the J end by 4 bases, with 16 bases between. The CDR3 reads CASSQGSLRGGETQYF. The CDR3 region has the DNA TGCGCCAGCAGCCAAGGAAGCTTGAGGGGGGGAGAGACCCAGTACTTC.

The chain recombines TRBV28 with TRBJ1-3; a weak D match, TRBD1 (5 bases). CDR1 and CDR2 from the germline V gene are MDHEN and SYDVKM. The CDR3 consists of 14 residues. Trimming removed 3 bases from V and 4 bases from J, with 10 bases in between. CDR3: CASSFSTDGNTIYF. The CDR3 DNA reads TGTGCCAGCAGTTTTTCGACAGACGGAAACACCATATATTTT.

This chain connects TRBV7-7 to TRBJ2-3, with 9 bases lining up with TRBD1. V lost 5 bases, J lost 3 bases, and 6 bases stayed unmatched. The CDR3 extends over 15 amino acids. Germline assignment: CDR1 SSHAT and CDR2 FNYEAQ (reference sequence). The chain's CDR3 is CASSLGTGITDTQYF. The CDR3 DNA reads as TGTGCCAGCAGCCTGGGGACAGGGATTACAGATACGCAGTATTTT.

The chain uses TRBV23-1 and TRBJ2-7; 9 bases fit TRBD1. TRBV23-1 belongs to the ORF category, with a function that is uncertain. The CDR3 is 17 residues long. The V and J ends lost 3 bases and 0 bases, in that order; junction bases with no gene match: 9. CDR3 DNA: TGCGCCAGCAGTCAGAATCCCGGGACAGGGAGCTCCTACGAGCAGTACTTC. It translates to CASSQNPGTGSSYEQYF.

The J gene is TRBJ2-3, the V gene TRBV28, with 7 bases aligning to TRBD2. The CDR3 has 13 residues. The junction had 7 bases not matched to a gene; V was cut back by 10 bases and J by 3 bases. CDR1 and CDR2 from the germline V gene are MDHEN and SYDVKM. This chain's CDR3 is CAIPGAGTDTQYF. Written as DNA, the CDR3 is TGTGCCATCCCGGGAGCGGGAACAGATACGCAGTATTTT.

The V call is TRBV6-2 or TRBV6-3, the J call TRBJ2-3, with D unclear. CDR1 and CDR2 (germline): MNHEY, SVGEGT. V shed 4 bases and J shed 2 bases, with 13 bases lying between them. There are 15 residues in the CDR3. This CDR3 is CASSFLGQVTDTQYF. CDR3 nucleotides: TGTGCCAGCAGTTTCCTTGGGCAGGTCACAGATACGCAGTATTTT.

The V gene is TRBV30, the J gene TRBJ2-7; no firm D call. Germline CDR1 GTSNPN, CDR2 SVGIG (reference sequence). V was pared by 4 bases and J by 2 bases, with 9 bases between. The CDR3 totals 12 residues. The DNA of the CDR3 is TGTGCCTGGAACAGAGACACCTACGAGCAGTACTTC. Translation: CAWNRDTYEQYF.

This chain links TRBV5-4 with TRBJ1-1; 9 bases map to TRBD1. The CDR3 is 14 residues long. Looked up from germline, CDR1 is SGHNT and CDR2 is YYREEE (reference sequence). The V gene end was trimmed by 5 bases and the J gene end by 8 bases; junction bases not matched to a gene: 10. CDR3 sequence (DNA): TGTGCCAGCAGACCCGGGACAGGGCGTAGGGAAGCTTTCTTT. Encoded protein: CASRPGTGRREAFF.

The chain has TRBV27 and TRBJ2-7; 9 bases line up with TRBD1. From germline, CDR1 is MNHEY and CDR2 SMNVEV (reference sequence). V lost 5 bases and J lost 3; bases outside the gene matches: 5. The CDR3 is made up of 14 amino acids. CDR3 coding DNA: TGTGCCAGCAGTCTACAGGGGGCCCGCTACGAGCAGTACTTC. It yields the protein CASSLQGARYEQYF.

This clone appeared once. The chain couples TRBV19 to TRBJ1-6; 8 bases line up with TRBD1. The junction had 7 bases not matched to a gene; V was cut back by 5 bases and J by 7 bases. Germline loops: CDR1 LNHDA, CDR2 SQIVND (reference sequence). The CDR3 spans 15 residues. The CDR3 DNA is TGTGCCAGTAGTGAGACAGGGGTTAAGAATTCACCCCTCCACTTT. Amino acid sequence: CASSETGVKNSPLHF. The variable domain in full, completed from reference TRBV19 and TRBJ1-6, reads DGGITQSPKYLFRKEGQNVTLSCEQNLNHDAMYWYRQDPGQGLRLIYYSQIVNDFQKGDIAEGYSVSREKKESFPLTVTSAQKNPTAFYLCASSETGVKNSPLHFGNGTRLTVT.

The V and J genes are TRBV2 and TRBJ2-6; D is possibly TRBD2 (6 bases). Germline V gene sequence: CDR1 SNHLY, CDR2 FYNNEI. The CDR3 spans 15 residues. Trimming shortened V by 1 base and J by 2 bases, and 6 bases separated the two germline ends. The CDR3 sequence: CASSEGGAGANVLTF. The CDR3, as DNA: TGTGCCAGCAGTGAAGGCGGGGCTGGGGCCAACGTCCTGACTTTC.

The rearrangement uses TRBV11-2 and TRBJ1-6; 10 bases map to TRBD1. The CDR3 consists of 16 residues. Germline values: CDR1 SGHAT, CDR2 FQNNGV. V was pared by 5 bases and J by 8 bases, with 9 bases of the junction left unmatched. CDR3 coding DNA: TGTGCCAGCAGCGCAACTGGGACAGGGGTTTATTCACCCCTCCACTTT. Its protein product is CASSATGTGVYSPLHF.

The rearrangement uses TRBV2 and TRBJ2-5; possible D gene TRBD2, 6 bases. Looked up from germline, CDR1 is SNHLY and CDR2 is FYNNEI. V was shortened by 8 bases and J by 4 bases, with 11 bases between the two germline ends. CDR3 length: 12 amino acids. The CDR3 bases are TGTGCCAGCGGGGGGTCAGGAGAGACCCAGTACTTC. This translates into CASGGSGETQYF.

This chain joins TRBV4-2 and TRBJ1-1; D unclear. The germline V gene has CDR1 LGHNA and CDR2 YNFKEQ. The length of the CDR3 is 15 residues. The ends were cut back, 1 base at V and 0 bases at J, with 9 bases in the middle. The CDR3 region is CASSQGAVMNTEAFF. The CDR3 region has the DNA TGTGCCAGCAGCCAAGGAGCTGTAATGAACACTGAAGCTTTCTTT.

The chain recombines TRBV11-2 with TRBJ2-3; a possible D gene is TRBD1 (5 bases). Trimming pared 5 bases from V and 1 base from J, leaving 13 bases between. Germline V CDR1 and CDR2: SGHAT, FQNNGV. The CDR3 length is 15 residues. The DNA for the CDR3 is TGTGCCAGCAGCATCCAGGGTAGTGGCACAGATACGCAGTATTTT. It specifies CASSIQGSGTDTQYF.

This rearrangement joins TRBV27 to TRBJ1-4, with D perhaps matching TRBD1 (5 bases). Trimming took 3 bases from V and 5 from J, leaving 10 bases between them. The CDR3 is 14 amino acids. Germline CDR1 is MNHEY and CDR2 is SMNVEV (reference sequence). The chain's CDR3 is CASSFGGDNEKLFF. Written as DNA, the CDR3 is TGTGCCAGCAGTTTCGGGGGAGACAATGAAAAACTGTTTTTT.

V usage is TRBV28 and J usage is TRBJ2-3; 16 bases fit TRBD2. Germline CDR1 and CDR2: MDHEN and SYDVKM. V lost 5 bases to trimming and J lost 3 bases; unmatched junction nucleotides: 11. This CDR3 contains 19 residues. The DNA for the CDR3 is TGTGCCAGCAGTCCGCAGGGACTAGCGGGAGGGCCGGGGACAGATACGCAGTATTTT. Its protein is CASSPQGLAGGPGTDTQYF.

This clone occurred once. This chain connects TRBV6-5 to TRBJ1-2; D is possibly TRBD1 (6 bases). This CDR3 is built from 12 residues. Deletions cut 4 bases from V and 6 bases from J, with 9 bases between. CDR1 and CDR2 from the germline V gene are MNHEY and SVGAGI. The DNA of the CDR3 is TGTGCCAGCAGTTCCCACAGGGATGGCTACACCTTC. Amino acid sequence: CASSSHRDGYTF.

The J gene is TRBJ1-2, the V gene TRBV5-1, with no clear D. There are 12 residues in the CDR3. Germline loops: CDR1 SGHRS, CDR2 YFSETQ. The V and J ends lost 1 base and 3 bases respectively, with 4 bases between them. The CDR3 region has the DNA TGCGCCAGCAGCTTGAACTACTATGGCTACACCTTC. Protein product: CASSLNYYGYTF.

V and J are TRBV11-2 and TRBJ1-1, with 7 nucleotides matching TRBD1. The V and J ends lost 7 bases and 4 bases, in that order; junction bases with no gene match: 12. This CDR3 has 15 amino acids. The V gene's germline CDR1 is SGHAT and CDR2 FQNNGV. The CDR3 nucleotides read TGTGCCAGCACCGTATTAGGGGGCACGGGCACTGAAGCTTTCTTT. Translated: CASTVLGGTGTEAFF.

This sequence joins TRBV19 and TRBJ2-7; TRBD1 agrees at 7 bases. This CDR3 spans 18 amino acids. V shed 1 base, J shed 1 base, and the junction held 13 bases outside the gene matches. Germline CDR1 LNHDA, CDR2 SQIVND (reference sequence). In DNA, the CDR3 is TGTGCCAGTAGTATAGGGTACTTCCGGGACAGTCGATCCTACGAGCAGTACTTC. As protein: CASSIGYFRDSRSYEQYF.

The chain combines TRBV10-1 with TRBJ2-3, with D perhaps TRBD1 (5 bases). V was pared by 6 bases and J by 0 bases, with 7 bases between. From germline, CDR1 is WNHNN and CDR2 SYGVQD (reference sequence). This CDR3 is 13 amino acids long. CDR3 DNA: TGCGCCAGCAGAGGGGCCAGCACAGATACGCAGTATTTT. This translates into CASRGASTDTQYF.